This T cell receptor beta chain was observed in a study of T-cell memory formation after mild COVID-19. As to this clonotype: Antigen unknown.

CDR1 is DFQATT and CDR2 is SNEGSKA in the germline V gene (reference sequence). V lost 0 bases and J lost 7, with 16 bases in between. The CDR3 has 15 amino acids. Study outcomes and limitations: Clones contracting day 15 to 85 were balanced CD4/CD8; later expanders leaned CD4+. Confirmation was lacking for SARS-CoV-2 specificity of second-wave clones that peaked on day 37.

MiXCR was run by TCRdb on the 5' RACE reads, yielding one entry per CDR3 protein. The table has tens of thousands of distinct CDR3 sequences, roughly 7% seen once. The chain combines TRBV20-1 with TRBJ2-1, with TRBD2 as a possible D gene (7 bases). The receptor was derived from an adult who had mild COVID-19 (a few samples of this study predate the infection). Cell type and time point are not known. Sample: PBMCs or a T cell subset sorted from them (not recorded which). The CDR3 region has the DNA TGCAGTGCTAGAGATCTTCGCGGGGGCCAGAATGAGCAGTTCTTC. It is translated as CSARDLRGGQNEQFF.